This T cell receptor beta chain stems from a study of T cell clones after liver transplantation. Using immunoSEQ multiplex PCR, the repertoire was profiled, and TCRdb retains in-frame clones only, with some absent. The profile shows more than 95,000 clones, around 86% of them singletons. Sequenced material: CD4+ T cells from blood, taken before liver transplant. This TCR came from a human donor who received a liver transplant.

The CDR3 region is CASSEVGETQYF. CDR3 nucleotide sequence: TGTGCCAGCAGTGAAGTAGGGGAGACCCAGTACTTC. The chain employs TRBV6-1 and TRBJ2-5; D gene uncertain. V was pared by 1 base and J by 5 bases, with 5 bases between. Germline-derived CDR1 and CDR2 are MNHNS and SASEGT. This CDR3 contains 12 residues.